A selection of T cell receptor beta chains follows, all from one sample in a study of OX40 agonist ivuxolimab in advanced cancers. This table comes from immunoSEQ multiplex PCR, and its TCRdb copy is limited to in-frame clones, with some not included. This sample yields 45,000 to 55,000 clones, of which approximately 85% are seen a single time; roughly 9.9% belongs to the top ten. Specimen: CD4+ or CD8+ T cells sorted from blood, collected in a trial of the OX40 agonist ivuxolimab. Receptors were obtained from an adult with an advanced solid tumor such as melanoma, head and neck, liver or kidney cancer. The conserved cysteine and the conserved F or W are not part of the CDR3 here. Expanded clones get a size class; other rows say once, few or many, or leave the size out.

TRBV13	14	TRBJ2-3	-	ASSLYLREETDTQY
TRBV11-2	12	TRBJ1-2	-	ASSLPGGNYGYT
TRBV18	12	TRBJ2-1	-	ASSSGSTTDEQF
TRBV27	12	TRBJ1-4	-	ASSPGPTNEKLF
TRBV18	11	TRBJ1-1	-	ASSPGAHTEAF
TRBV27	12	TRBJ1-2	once	ASSLRGSHLGYT
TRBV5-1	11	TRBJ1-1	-	ASSFFEGGEAF
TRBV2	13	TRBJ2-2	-	ASSEGTLNTGELF
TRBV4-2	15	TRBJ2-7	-	ASSQEGGGLAAYEQY
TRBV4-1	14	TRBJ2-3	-	ASSQDGKGRTDTQY
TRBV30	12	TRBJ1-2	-	AWSSGIGFYGYT
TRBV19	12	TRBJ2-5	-	ASSTPDRAETQY
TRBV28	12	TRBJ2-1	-	ASFGQAGYNEQF
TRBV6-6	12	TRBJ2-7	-	ASSRLAGEAEQY
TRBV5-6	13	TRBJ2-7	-	ASSPLGTGANEQY
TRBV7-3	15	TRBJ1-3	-	ASSLGQGASSGNTIY
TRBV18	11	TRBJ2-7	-	ASSPEGAGEQY
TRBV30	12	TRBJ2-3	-	AHEPTGGTDTQY
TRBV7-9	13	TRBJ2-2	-	ASSLGSGRTGELF
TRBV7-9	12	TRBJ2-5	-	ASSFGQSRGTQY
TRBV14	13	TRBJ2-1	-	ASSQLRLSYNEQF
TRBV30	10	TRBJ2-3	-	AWSVTSDTQY
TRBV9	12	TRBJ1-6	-	ASSVGRNDSPLH
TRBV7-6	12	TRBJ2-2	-	ASSTQMNTGELF
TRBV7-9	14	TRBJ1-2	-	ASSLTGQVFNYGYT
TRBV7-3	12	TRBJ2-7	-	ASSLTREGDEQY
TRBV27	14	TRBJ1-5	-	ASSHLGTDPGQPQH
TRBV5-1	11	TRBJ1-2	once	ASSPRGDYGYT
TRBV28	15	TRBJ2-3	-	ASSPNPGQGATDTQY
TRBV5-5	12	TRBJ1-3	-	ASSLGSSGNTIY
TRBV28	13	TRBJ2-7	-	ASSLSSGLIYEQY